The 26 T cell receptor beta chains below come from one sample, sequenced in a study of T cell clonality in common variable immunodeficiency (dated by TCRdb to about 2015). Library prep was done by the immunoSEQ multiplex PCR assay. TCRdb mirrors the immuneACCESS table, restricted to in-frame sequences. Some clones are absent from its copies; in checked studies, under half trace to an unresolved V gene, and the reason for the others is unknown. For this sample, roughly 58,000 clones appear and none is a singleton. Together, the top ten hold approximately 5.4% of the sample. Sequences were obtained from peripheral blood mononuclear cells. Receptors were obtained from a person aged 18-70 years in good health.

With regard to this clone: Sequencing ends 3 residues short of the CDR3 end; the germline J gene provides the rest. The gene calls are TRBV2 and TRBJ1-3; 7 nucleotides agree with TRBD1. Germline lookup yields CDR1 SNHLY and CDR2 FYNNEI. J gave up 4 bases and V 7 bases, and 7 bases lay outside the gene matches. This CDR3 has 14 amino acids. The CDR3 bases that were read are TGTGCCAGCATCAACAGGGGTGTCGGAAACACC. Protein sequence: CASINRGVGNT. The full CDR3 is CASINRGVGNTIYF.

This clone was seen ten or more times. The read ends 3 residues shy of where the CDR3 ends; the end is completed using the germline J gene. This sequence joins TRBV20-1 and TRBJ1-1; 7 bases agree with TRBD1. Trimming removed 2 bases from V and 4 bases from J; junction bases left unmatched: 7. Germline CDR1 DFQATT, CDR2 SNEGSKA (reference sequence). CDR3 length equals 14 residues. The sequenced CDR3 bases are TGCAGTGCTAGACGTAAGGGGGCCCTCACTGAA. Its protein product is CSARRKGALTE. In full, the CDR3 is CSARRKGALTEAFF.

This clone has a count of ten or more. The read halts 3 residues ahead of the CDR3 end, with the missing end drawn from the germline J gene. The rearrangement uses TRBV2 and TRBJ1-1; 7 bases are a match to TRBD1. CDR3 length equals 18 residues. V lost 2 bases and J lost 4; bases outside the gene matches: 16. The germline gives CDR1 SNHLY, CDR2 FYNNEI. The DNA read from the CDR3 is TGTGCCAGCAGTGAATCCAGACAGGGTTTTATTCGGGGCACTGAA. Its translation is CASSESRQGFIRGTE. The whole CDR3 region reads CASSESRQGFIRGTEAFF.

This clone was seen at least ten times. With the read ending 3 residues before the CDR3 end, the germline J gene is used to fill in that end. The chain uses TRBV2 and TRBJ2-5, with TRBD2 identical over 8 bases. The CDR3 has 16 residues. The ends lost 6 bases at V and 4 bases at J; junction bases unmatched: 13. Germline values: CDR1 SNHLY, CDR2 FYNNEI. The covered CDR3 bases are TGTGCCAGCAGAAATAAGGCTAGCGGGTTTGTAGAGACC. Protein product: CASRNKASGFVET. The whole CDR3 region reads CASRNKASGFVETQYF. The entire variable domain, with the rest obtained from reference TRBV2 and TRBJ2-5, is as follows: EPEVTQTPSHQVTQMGQEVILRCVPISNHLYFYWYRQILGQKVEFLVSFYNNEISEKSEIFDDQFSVERPDGSNFTLKIRSTKLEDSAMYFCASRNKASGFVETQYFGPGTRLLVL.

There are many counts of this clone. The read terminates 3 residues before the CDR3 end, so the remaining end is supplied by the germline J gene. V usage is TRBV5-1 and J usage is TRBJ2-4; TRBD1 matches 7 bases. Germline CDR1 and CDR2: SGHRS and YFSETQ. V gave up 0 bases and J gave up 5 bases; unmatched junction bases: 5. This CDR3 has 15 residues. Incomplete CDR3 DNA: TGCGCCAGCAGCTTGGGCCCTGGGACAGAAAACATT. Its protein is CASSLGPGTENI. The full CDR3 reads CASSLGPGTENIQYF.

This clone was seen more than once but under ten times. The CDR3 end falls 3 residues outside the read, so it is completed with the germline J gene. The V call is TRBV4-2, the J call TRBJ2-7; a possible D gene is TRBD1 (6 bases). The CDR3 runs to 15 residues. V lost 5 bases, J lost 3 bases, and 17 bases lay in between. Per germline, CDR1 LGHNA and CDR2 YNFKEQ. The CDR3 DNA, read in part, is TGTGCCAGCAGCGCACAGGGTAAGGGTTTCTACGAG. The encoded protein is CASSAQGKGFYE. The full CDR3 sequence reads CASSAQGKGFYEQYF.

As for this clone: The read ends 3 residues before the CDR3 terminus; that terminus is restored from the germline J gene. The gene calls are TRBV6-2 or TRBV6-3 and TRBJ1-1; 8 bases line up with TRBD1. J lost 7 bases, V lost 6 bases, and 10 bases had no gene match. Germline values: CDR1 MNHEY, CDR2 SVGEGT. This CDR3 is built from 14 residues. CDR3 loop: CASSQSWGQVEAFF. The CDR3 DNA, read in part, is TGTGCCAGCAGCCAATCCTGGGGACAGGTTGAA.

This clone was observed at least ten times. The covered CDR3 bases are TGTGCCTTCAATCGGGACGGGGGGGATTCACCC. It yields the protein CAFNRDGGDSP. The full-length CDR3 reads as CAFNRDGGDSPLHF. The chain uses TRBV30 and TRBJ1-6; D is perhaps TRBD1 (5 bases). The CDR3 goes on 3 residues after the read ends, and that part is filled in from the germline J gene. Germline V gene data show CDR1 as GTSNPN and CDR2 as SVGIG (reference sequence). This CDR3 comprises 14 residues. V dropped 7 bases and J dropped 8 bases, with 18 bases sitting between them.

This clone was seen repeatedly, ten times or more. The CDR3 bases that were read are TGCAGTGCCGGGGAGGGTAGCTCCTACAATGAG. Encoded protein: CSAGEGSSYNE. Given in full, the CDR3 is CSAGEGSSYNEQFF. The rearrangement uses TRBV20-1 and TRBJ2-1; 7 positions match TRBD2. The sequence runs out 3 residues before the end of the CDR3; the remainder is reconstructed from the germline J gene. From germline, CDR1 is DFQATT and CDR2 SNEGSKA (reference sequence). J was trimmed by 0 bases and V by 6 bases; bases with no gene match: 5. This CDR3 contains 14 residues.

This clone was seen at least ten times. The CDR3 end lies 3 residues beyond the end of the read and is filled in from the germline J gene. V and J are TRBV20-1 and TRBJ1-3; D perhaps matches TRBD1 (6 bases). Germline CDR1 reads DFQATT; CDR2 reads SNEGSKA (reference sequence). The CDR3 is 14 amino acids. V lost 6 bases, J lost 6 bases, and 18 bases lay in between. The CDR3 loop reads CSAQAGALENTIYF. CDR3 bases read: TGCAGTGCCCAGGCGGGGGCTTTGGAAAACACC.

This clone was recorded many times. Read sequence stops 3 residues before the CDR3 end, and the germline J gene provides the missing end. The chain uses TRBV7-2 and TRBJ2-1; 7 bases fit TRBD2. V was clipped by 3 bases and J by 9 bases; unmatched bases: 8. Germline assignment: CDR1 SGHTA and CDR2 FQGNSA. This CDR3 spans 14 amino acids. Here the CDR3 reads CASSFQAGAGEQFF. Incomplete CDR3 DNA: TGTGCCAGCAGCTTTCAGGCGGGAGCTGGTGAG.

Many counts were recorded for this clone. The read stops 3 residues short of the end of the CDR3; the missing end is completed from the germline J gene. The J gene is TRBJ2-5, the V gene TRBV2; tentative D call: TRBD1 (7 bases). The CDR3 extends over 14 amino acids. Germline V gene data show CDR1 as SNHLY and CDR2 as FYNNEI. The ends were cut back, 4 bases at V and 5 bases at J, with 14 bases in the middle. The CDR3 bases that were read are TGTGCCAGCAGTGTAGGGTCAGGGGGGGAGACC. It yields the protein CASSVGSGGET. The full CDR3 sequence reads CASSVGSGGETQYF.

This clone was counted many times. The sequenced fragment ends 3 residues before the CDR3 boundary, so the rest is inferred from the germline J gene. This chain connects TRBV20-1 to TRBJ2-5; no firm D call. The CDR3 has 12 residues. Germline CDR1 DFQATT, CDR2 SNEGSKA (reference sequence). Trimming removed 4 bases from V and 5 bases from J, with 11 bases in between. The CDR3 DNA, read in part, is TGCAGTGCTAAGGAGTTCGGGGAGACC. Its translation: CSAKEFGET. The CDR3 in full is CSAKEFGETQYF.

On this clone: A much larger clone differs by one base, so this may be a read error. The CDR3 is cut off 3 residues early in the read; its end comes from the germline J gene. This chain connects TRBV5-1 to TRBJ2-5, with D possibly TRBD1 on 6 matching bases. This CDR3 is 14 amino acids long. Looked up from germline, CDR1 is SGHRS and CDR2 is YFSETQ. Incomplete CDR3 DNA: TGCGCCAGCAGCCTGAGACAGGCAACAGATACC. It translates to CASSLRQATDT. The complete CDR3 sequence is CASSLRQATDTQYF.

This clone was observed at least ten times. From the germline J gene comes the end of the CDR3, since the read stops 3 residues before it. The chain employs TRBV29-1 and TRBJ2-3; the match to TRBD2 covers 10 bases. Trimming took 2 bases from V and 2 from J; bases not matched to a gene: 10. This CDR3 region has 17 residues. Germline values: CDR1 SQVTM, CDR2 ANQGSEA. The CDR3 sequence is CSVESWTSGKFTDTQYF. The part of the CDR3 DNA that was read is TGCAGCGTTGAAAGTTGGACTAGCGGCAAATTCACAGATACG.

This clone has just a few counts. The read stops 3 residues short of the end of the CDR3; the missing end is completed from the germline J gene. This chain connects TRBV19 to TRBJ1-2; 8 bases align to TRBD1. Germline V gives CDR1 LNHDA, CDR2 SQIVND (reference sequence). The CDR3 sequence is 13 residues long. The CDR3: CASSTDRVRGYTF. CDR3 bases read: TGTGCCAGTAGTACGGACAGGGTGCGCGGC.

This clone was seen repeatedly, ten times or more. CDR3 DNA, as far as it was read: TGTGCCACCAGCACCCGGGGCAGGGGGTTTTGGCAAGAGACC. It is translated as CATSTRGRGFWQET. In full, the CDR3 is CATSTRGRGFWQETQYF. V is TRBV15 and J is TRBJ2-5, with 7 bases fitting TRBD1. The CDR3 is cut off 3 residues early in the read; its end comes from the germline J gene. The CDR3 consists of 17 residues. With V trimmed by 4 bases and J by 2 bases, 13 bases remained unmatched. The germline V gene has CDR1 LNHNV and CDR2 YYDKDF (reference sequence).

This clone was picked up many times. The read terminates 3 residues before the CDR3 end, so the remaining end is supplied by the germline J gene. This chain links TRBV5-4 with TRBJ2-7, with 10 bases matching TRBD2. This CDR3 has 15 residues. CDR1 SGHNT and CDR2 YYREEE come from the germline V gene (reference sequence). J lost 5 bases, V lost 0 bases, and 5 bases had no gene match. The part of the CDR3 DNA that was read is TGTGCCAGCAGCTTGGAGTTACTAGCGGGACACGAG. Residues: CASSLELLAGHE. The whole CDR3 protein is CASSLELLAGHEQYF.

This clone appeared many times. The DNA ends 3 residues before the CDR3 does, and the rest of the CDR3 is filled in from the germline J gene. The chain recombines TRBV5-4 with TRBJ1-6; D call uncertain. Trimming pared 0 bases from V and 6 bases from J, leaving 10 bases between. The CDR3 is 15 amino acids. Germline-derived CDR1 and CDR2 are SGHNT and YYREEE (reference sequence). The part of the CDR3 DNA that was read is TGTGCCAGCAGCTTGGAGCCGCAAGCTAATTCACCC. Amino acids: CASSLEPQANSP. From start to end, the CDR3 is CASSLEPQANSPLHF.

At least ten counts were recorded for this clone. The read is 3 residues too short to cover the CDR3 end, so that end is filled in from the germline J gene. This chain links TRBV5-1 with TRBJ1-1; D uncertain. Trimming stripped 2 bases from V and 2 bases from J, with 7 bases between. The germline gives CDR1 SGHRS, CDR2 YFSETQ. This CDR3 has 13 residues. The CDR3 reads CASSLIPNTEAFF. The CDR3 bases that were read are TGCGCCAGCAGCTTAATCCCAAACACTGAA. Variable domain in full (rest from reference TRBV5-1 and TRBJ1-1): KAGVTQTPRYLIKTRGQQVTLSCSPISGHRSVSWYQQTPGQGLQFLFEYFSETQRNKGNFPGRFSGRQFSNSRSEMNVSTLELGDSALYLCASSLIPNTEAFFGQGTRLTVV.

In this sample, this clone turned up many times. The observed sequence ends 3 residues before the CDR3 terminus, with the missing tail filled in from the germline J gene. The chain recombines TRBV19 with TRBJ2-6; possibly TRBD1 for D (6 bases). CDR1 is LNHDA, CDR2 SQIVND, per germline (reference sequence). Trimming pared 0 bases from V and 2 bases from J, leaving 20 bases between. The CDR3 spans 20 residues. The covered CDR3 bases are TGTGCCAGTAGTATAGACCACCTATGGATACAGGGCGCTGGGGCCAACGTC. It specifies CASSIDHLWIQGAGANV. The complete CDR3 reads CASSIDHLWIQGAGANVLTF.

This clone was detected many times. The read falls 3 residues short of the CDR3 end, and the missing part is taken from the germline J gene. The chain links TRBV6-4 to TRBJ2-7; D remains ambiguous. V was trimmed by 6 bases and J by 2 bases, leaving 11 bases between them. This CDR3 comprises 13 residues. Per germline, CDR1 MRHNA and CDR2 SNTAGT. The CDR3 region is CASSVYPPYEQYF. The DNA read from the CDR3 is TGTGCCAGCAGCGTCTACCCTCCCTACGAG.

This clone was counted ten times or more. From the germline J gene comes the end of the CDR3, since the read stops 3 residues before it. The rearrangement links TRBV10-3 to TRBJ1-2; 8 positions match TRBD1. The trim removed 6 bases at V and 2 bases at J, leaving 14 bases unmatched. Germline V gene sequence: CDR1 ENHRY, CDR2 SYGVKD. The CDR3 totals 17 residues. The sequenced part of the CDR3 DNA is TGTGCCATCAGGGGTTCTGGACAGGGCTTTCAAAACTATGGC. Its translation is CAIRGSGQGFQNYG. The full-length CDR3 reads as CAIRGSGQGFQNYGYTF.

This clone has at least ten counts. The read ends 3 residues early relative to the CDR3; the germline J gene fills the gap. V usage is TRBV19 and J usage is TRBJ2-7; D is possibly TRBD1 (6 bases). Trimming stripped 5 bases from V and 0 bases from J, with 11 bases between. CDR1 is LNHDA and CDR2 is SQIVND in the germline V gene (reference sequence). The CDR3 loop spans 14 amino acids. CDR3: CASSGQRDSYEQYF. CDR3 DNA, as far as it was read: TGTGCCAGTAGTGGACAGAGGGACTCCTACGAG.

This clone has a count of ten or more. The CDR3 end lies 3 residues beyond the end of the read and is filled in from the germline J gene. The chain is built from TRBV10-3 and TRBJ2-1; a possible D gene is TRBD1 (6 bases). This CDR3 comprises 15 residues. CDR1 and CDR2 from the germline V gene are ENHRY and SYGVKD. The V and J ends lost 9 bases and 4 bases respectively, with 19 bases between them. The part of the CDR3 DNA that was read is TGTGCCATGGGGGACATAATCGTCGATTACAATGAG. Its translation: CAMGDIIVDYNE. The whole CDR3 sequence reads CAMGDIIVDYNEQFF.

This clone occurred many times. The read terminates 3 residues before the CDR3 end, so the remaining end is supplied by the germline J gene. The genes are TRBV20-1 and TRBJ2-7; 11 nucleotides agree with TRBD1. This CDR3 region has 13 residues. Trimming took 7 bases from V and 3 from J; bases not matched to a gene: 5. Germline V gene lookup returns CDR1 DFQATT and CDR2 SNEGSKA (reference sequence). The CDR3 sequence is CSVLGTGGYEQYF. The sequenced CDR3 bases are TGCAGTGTTCTCGGGACAGGGGGCTACGAG.